This T cell receptor beta chain was captured in a study of blood T cells in healthy people across ages. Total RNA was extracted at no less than 5 micrograms per sample. Comment on this clonotype: Its antigen is as yet unknown.

A J-beta primer mix and a sample-barcoded 5' primer were used in a second PCR of about 7 to 12 cycles. A minimum of 2.5 million CDR3-containing paired-end reads was obtained for each sample. Each CDR3 protein gets one entry after TCRdb re-called the 5' RACE reads with MiXCR. The sample includes hundreds of thousands of distinct CDR3 sequences, 58% of them seen just once. Germline lookup yields CDR1 MNHNY and CDR2 SVGAGI (reference sequence). The CDR3 contains 15 residues. V lost 11 bases to trimming and J lost 0 bases, with 19 bases between them. Study-wide findings and caveats: The lack of PBMC sorting stopped any conclusive naive versus antigen-experienced comparison.

The sample consisted of blood. The sequence came from a man aged 30 to 45 in good health. This chain links TRBV6-6 with TRBJ2-5; D is perhaps TRBD2 (5 bases). CDR3 sequence (DNA): TGTGCCGCTAGCCCCGTGCAGGCCAACCAAGAGACCCAGTACTTC. Its protein product is CAASPVQANQETQYF.